This T cell receptor beta chain came from a study of cytomegalovirus exposure and HLA in healthy donors. Overall study: From HLA-typed donors, an early data release held around 85 million unique TCRs. Of over 300 genotyped donors, about 81% clustered with self-reported Caucasian donors. Regarding the study as a whole: Judged likely to be a sequencing artifact was a cluster of highly shared sequence variants.

The study ran its PCR with 60 Vbeta and 13 Jbeta primers. Assay: immunoSEQ multiplex PCR; the TCRdb copy retains only in-frame clones and omits some. The table records 150,000 to 200,000 clones, more than 70% of them present only once. Losses at the gene ends were 8 bases for V and 8 bases for J; bases not matched to a gene: 4. This CDR3 has 13 residues. Germline V gives CDR1 MNHEY, CDR2 SMNVEV (reference sequence). As to this clone: The antigen remains unidentified.

Material for sequencing was PBMCs. The sequence was collected from a male donor in good health and CMV-seropositive. V usage is TRBV27 and J usage is TRBJ2-1; 12 nucleotides match TRBD2. The CDR3, as DNA: TGTGCCAGCGGACTAGCGGGGCGTTATGAGCAGTTCTTC. It codes for CASGLAGRYEQFF.